The entry that follows covers one T cell receptor (beta chain) sequence. Its antigen remains undetermined. No quality values exist for individual bases; no much larger clone is one base distant. The germline V gene gives CDR1 as SGHRS and CDR2 as YFSETQ. Ends trimmed: V by 4 bases, J by 1 base; bases unmatched to a gene: 9. Including the terminal cysteine and phenylalanine, the CDR3 comprises 18 residues. Just the 54-base CDR3 DNA is kept, in frame starting at base 1. Collaborating institutions collected whole blood in K2EDTA tubes following their own protocols. For TCRbeta analysis, collaborators shipped samples in one of three forms: frozen whole blood, isolated PBMCs, or DNA extracted from either of those sample types. The data stem from a study of blood T cell repertoires in COVID-19 (dated by TCRdb to the early 2020s). At the level of the whole study: Samples from collaborators originated in the United States, Italy and Spain and spanned both the acute and convalescent phases of COVID-19. Nearly every sample came with metadata listing a de-identified subject ID, COVID-19 status, age in years and sex. Where HLA class I and class II types were available, the types were taken from metadata supplied by the sample provider, not from assay-based typing. Samples were obtained from the ongoing ImmuneRACE study (first 160 participants) and from over 1,000 subjects provided by 6 global collaborators. Deeply sampled blood TCRbeta repertoires from subjects exposed to, actively infected with, or recovered from COVID-19 were included in the dataset. A freely available public database, intended as a resource for researchers studying the immune response to SARS-CoV-2, is where the repertoires were released. The material from the prospective study consisted of cDNA or gDNA derived from T cells, B-cell-depleted T cells, or PBMCs.

TCRbeta CDR3 regions were amplified from genomic DNA by means of the immunoSEQ Assay, a bias-controlled multiplex PCR. As for the original processing: The number of nucleated cells in each sample was estimated by amplification of reference gene primers within the assay. To quantify the absolute abundance of each unique TCRbeta CDR3 rearrangement, sequence reads were collapsed and filtered. For each sample, productive Simpson clonality was calculated by taking the square root of Simpson's diversity index across productive rearrangements. TCRdb limited this immuneACCESS table to in-frame rearrangements with V and J called. A share of clones is missing; checked studies link under half to unresolved V genes, and the rest is unexplained. The V and J calls and clone size are taken from that table; D and trimming were inferred from the DNA. Recorded for this sample are some 66,000 clones; 85% to 90% of them occurred a single time. In total, the top ten clones hold about 7% of the sample.

The full study reports these points: How much clinical and demographic metadata was included differed by source and by participant, and the metadata was provided uncurated.

The sample consisted of peripheral blood. The TCR sequence derives from a man in his fifties with active COVID-19. The rearrangement combines TRBV5-1 with TRBJ2-6; 9 middle bases align to TRBD2. Here the CDR3 is given as CASSPDGSGRSGANVLTF. At the DNA level, the sequence is TGCGCCAGCAGCCCGGATGGTAGCGGGAGATCTGGGGCCAACGTCCTGACTTTC.